This paragraph reports one T cell receptor beta chain. It has no known antigen specificity. No base quality information exists; no much larger clone differs at one position. This entry comes from a study of blood T cell repertoires in COVID-19 (dated by TCRdb to about 2020). With regard to the full study: Collaborator samples came from the United States, Italy and Spain and covered acute and convalescent phases of COVID-19. The prospective study material was composed of cDNA or gDNA derived from T cells, B-cell-depleted T cells, or PBMCs. The dataset comprised deeply sampled blood TCRbeta repertoires from subjects exposed to, actively infected with, or recovered from COVID-19. The repertoires were released in a freely available public database meant as a resource for research on the immune response to SARS-CoV-2. The samples were drawn from the first 160 participants of the ongoing ImmuneRACE study and from 950 to 1,500 subjects provided by 6 global collaborators. A de-identified subject ID, COVID-19 status, age in years and sex were almost always included in the sample metadata. Where HLA class I and class II types were available, the types were taken from metadata supplied by the sample provider, not from assay-based typing.

Broader findings and caveats from the paper: Clinical and demographic metadata were provided uncurated, with the amount varying by source and participant.

CDR3 length: 13 amino acids, cysteine to phenylalanine. The retained sequence is limited to the CDR3, 39 bases, with the frame set at the first base. V gives up 2 bases and J gives up 8 bases, and the segment between their germline ends measures 10 bases. Reading the germline V gene (reference sequence) gives CDR1 GTSNPN and CDR2 SVGIG. Whole blood was collected in K2EDTA tubes by collaborating institutions according to the institutions' own protocols. For TCRbeta analysis, collaborators shipped samples as frozen whole blood, isolated PBMCs, or DNA extracted from either of those sample types. The immunoSEQ Assay, a bias-controlled multiplex PCR, was used to amplify TCRbeta CDR3 regions from genomic DNA. The study's own analysis went as follows. Within the assay, amplification of reference gene primers was used to estimate how many nucleated cells each sample contained. To quantify the absolute abundance of each unique TCRbeta CDR3 rearrangement, sequence reads were collapsed and filtered. For each sample, productive Simpson clonality was calculated by taking the square root of Simpson's diversity index across productive rearrangements. TCRdb limited this immuneACCESS table to in-frame rearrangements with V and J called. A share of clones is missing; checked studies link under half to unresolved V genes, and the rest is unexplained. For V, J and clone size, that table is used; D and trimming come from the DNA. This sample comprises hundreds of thousands of clones, around 80% of them detected only once. Roughly 8.8% of the sample is held by the ten biggest clonotypes.

The rearrangement joined TRBV30 to TRBJ1-6, with no confidently assigned D gene. The sequencing input was peripheral blood. The source of this sequence is a woman in her forties or fifties with acute or convalescent COVID-19. The CDR3 here reads CAWSIGEDSPLHF. In nucleotides, the sequence is TGTGCCTGGAGTATAGGAGAGGATTCACCCCTCCACTTT. Reference TRBV30 and TRBJ1-6 proteins supply the regions before and after the CDR3; the full variable domain is: SQTIHQWPATLVQPVGSPLSLECTVEGTSNPNLYWYRQAAGRGLQLLFYSVGIGQISSEVPQNLSASRPQDRQFILSSKKLLLSDSGFYLCAWSIGEDSPLHFGNGTRLTVT.